The sequence of this TCR beta chain was determined in a study of T cell repertoires in cytomegalovirus infection. Study in general: In public TCR beta signatures, there were indications of both CMV infection and matching HLA type. Study conclusions and caveats: CMV-specific TCR beta clonotypes restricted by HLA-C were the ones dominating the ex vivo response.

This clonotype was counted between two and nine times. Its target is unknown. MiXCR was run by TCRdb on the reads, yielding one entry per CDR3 protein. The table lists more than 350,000 distinct CDR3 sequences, approximately 31% of them singletons. The germline gives CDR1 MNHEY, CDR2 SVGEGT. V lost 8 bases, J lost 0 bases, and 10 bases lay in between. The CDR3 contains 13 residues. This TCR was sampled from a human donor in good health (CMV status not recorded). Some clones in this sample may be carry-over from other donors' samples. The chain recombines TRBV6-2 or TRBV6-3 with TRBJ1-1; D possibly corresponds to TRBD1 (6 bases). The sequencing input was PBMCs. The CDR3 sequence: CASGRTVNTEAFF. The CDR3 DNA reads TGTGCCAGCGGTCGGACAGTGAACACTGAAGCTTTCTTT.